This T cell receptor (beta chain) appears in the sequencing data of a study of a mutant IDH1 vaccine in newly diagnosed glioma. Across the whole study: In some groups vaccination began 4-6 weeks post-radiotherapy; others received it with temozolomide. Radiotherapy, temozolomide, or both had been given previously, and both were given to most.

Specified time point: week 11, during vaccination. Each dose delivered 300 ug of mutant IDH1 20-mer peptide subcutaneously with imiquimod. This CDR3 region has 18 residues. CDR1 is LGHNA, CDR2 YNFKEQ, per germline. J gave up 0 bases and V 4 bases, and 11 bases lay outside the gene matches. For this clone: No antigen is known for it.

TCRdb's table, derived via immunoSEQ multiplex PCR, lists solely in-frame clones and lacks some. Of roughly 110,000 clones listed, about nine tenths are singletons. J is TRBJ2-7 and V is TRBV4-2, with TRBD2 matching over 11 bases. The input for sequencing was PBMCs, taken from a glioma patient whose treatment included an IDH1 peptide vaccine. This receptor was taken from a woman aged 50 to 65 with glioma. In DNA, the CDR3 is TGTGCCAGCAGCCTGACTAGCGGGGCGCTCCGCGGCTCCTACGAGCAGTACTTC. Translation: CASSLTSGALRGSYEQYF.